Presented here are 19 T cell receptor beta chains from one specimen sequenced in a study of immune evolution from preneoplasia to lung adenocarcinoma (dated by TCRdb to about 2021). To prepare the library, the immunoSEQ multiplex PCR assay was applied. The table was pulled from immuneACCESS by TCRdb, which kept in-frame rearrangements only. Such tables lose some clones; where checked, under half of the loss comes from unresolved V genes, and the rest has no known cause. This sample holds several thousand clones; roughly 78% were observed only once. The ten largest clonotypes hold about 6.4% of the sample. Source material: FFPE adjacent normal lung tissue. The receptors shown here come from a person aged 55-80 years with lung adenocarcinoma.

The chain recombines TRBV5-1 with TRBJ2-3; 8 bases align to TRBD2. The trim removed 4 bases at V and 5 bases at J, leaving 9 bases unmatched. Germline assignment: CDR1 SGHRS and CDR2 YFSETQ. The CDR3 totals 15 residues. CDR3 sequence: CASSPGAGVGDTQYF. Written as DNA, the CDR3 is TGCGCCAGCAGCCCCGGAGCGGGAGTTGGAGATACGCAGTATTTT.

The chain has TRBV4-2 and TRBJ1-5; possible D gene TRBD1, 5 bases. Looked up from germline, CDR1 is LGHNA and CDR2 is YNFKEQ. The CDR3 runs 15 residues. Deletions cut 0 bases from V and 5 bases from J, with 11 bases between. The CDR3: CASSQDRRGDQPQHF. The CDR3 nucleotides read TGTGCCAGCAGCCAAGATCGTAGGGGAGATCAGCCCCAGCATTTT.

The genes are TRBV4-1 and TRBJ1-5, with 7 bases that match TRBD1. This CDR3 has 17 residues. In germline, CDR1 is MGHRA, CDR2 YSYEKL. V was clipped by 2 bases and J by 5 bases; unmatched bases: 12. This chain's CDR3 is CASSQRTPGQGDQPQHF. The CDR3, as DNA: TGCGCCAGCAGCCAAAGAACCCCTGGGCAGGGGGATCAGCCCCAGCATTTT.

The chain uses TRBV7-2 and TRBJ2-1; 7 nucleotides align to TRBD2. There are 17 residues in the CDR3. The junction had 10 bases not matched to a gene; V was cut back by 5 bases and J by 0 bases. The germline gives CDR1 SGHTA, CDR2 FQGNSA. In DNA, the CDR3 is TGTGCCAGCAGCCCAATACTAGCGAGAAGCTCCTACAATGAGCAGTTCTTC. This codes for CASSPILARSSYNEQFF.

This clone was found a few times. The chain carries TRBV12-1 and TRBJ2-7; TRBD2, the table's D call, was not compared with the DNA. TRBV12-1 is assigned pseudogene status. This CDR3 is 13 amino acids long. CDR3 loop: CASSFALNYEQYF. The CDR3 DNA is TGTGCCAGCAGCTTTGCACTGAACTACGAGCAGTACTTC.

This clone is labeled as medium-sized (0.01 to 0.1%). This CDR3 is CASSDSTGTGELFF. CDR3 nucleotides: TGTGCCAGCAGTGACTCGACAGGCACCGGGGAGCTGTTTTTT. The rearrangement links TRBV6-4 to TRBJ2-2; the D gene is possibly TRBD1 (6 bases). CDR1 and CDR2 from the germline V gene are MRHNA and SNTAGT. This CDR3 spans 14 amino acids. The V and J ends lost 0 bases and 4 bases respectively, with 6 bases between them.

The rearrangement joins TRBV6-4 to TRBJ2-2, with D uncertain. The germline V gene has CDR1 MRHNA and CDR2 SNTAGT. This CDR3 contains 14 residues. The V end lost 6 bases, the J end lost 2 bases, and 10 bases lay between the germline ends. The CDR3, as DNA: TGTGCCAGCAGCCCCGCAGGCAACACCGGGGAGCTGTTTTTT. Its translation: CASSPAGNTGELFF.

V usage is TRBV7-8 and J usage is TRBJ1-5; D gene ambiguous. There are 14 residues in the CDR3. Trimming removed 5 bases at V and 4 bases at J, with 12 bases between. The germline gives CDR1 SGHVS, CDR2 FQNEAQ. Written as DNA, the CDR3 is TGTGCCAGCAGCCCCCGGTGGCAGAATCAGCCCCAGCATTTT. Translation gives CASSPRWQNQPQHF.

In DNA form, the CDR3 reads TGCGCCAGCAGCTTGACAGTGTCATCGAACACCGGGGAGCTGTTTTTT. Its protein is CASSLTVSSNTGELFF. V is TRBV5-1 and J is TRBJ2-2; no clear D. V lost 1 base and J lost 0, with 10 bases in between. This CDR3 comprises 16 residues. The germline gives CDR1 SGHRS, CDR2 YFSETQ.

V gene TRBV19 combines with J gene TRBJ2-7, with no clear D. CDR3 length: 11 residues. In germline, CDR1 is LNHDA, CDR2 SQIVND (reference sequence). Trimming left V 2 bases short and J 3 bases short, with 2 bases between. For the CDR3, the DNA is TGTGCCAGTAGTATAAACTACGAGCAGTACTTC. Its protein product is CASSINYEQYF.

CDR3 in amino acids: CASSSPPNNYGYTF. The CDR3 DNA reads TGTGCCAGCAGCTCCCCACCAAATAACTATGGCTACACCTTC. The chain employs TRBV7-8 and TRBJ1-2; no firm D call. The CDR3 is 14 amino acids. Germline V gives CDR1 SGHVS, CDR2 FQNEAQ. V gave up 4 bases and J gave up 1 base, with 10 bases separating them.

J is TRBJ1-1 and V is TRBV6-1, with a possible D match to TRBD1 (5 bases). This CDR3 contains 15 residues. Germline V gives CDR1 MNHNS, CDR2 SASEGT. The germline V and J ends were trimmed by 7 bases and 7 bases, with 22 bases remaining between them. The CDR3 spells CASTQRGSGRGEAFF. DNA for the CDR3: TGTGCCAGCACCCAACGGGGCTCAGGGAGGGGTGAAGCTTTCTTT.

The V call is TRBV6-6, the J call TRBJ2-1, with 11 bases aligning to TRBD1. V was pared by 7 bases and J by 6 bases, with 8 bases of the junction left unmatched. CDR3 length equals 15 residues. Germline values: CDR1 MNHNY, CDR2 SVGAGI (reference sequence). The CDR3 DNA sequence: TGTGCCAGCACCAGTCGGACAGGGGGCGGCAATGAGCAGTTCTTC. This encodes CASTSRTGGGNEQFF.

The rearrangement uses TRBV18 and TRBJ2-3, with 10 bases that match TRBD2. Per the germline V gene, CDR1 is KGHSH and CDR2 is LQKENI. The CDR3 extends over 16 amino acids. V lost 3 bases and J lost 1; bases outside the gene matches: 4. In DNA, the CDR3 is TGTGCCAGCTCACCCCCGGGACTAGCGCGCACAGATACGCAGTATTTT. Translation: CASSPPGLARTDTQYF.

The chain couples TRBV10-1 to TRBJ1-2; D is undetermined. The CDR3 covers 13 residues. V lost 3 bases and J 3 bases, leaving 8 bases between the germline ends. CDR1 and CDR2 from the germline V gene are WNHNN and SYGVQD (reference sequence). CDR3 in DNA: TGCGCCAGCAGTGAACAGAAAGACTATGGCTACACCTTC. The encoded protein is CASSEQKDYGYTF.

The gene calls are TRBV11-2 and TRBJ2-3; D perhaps matches TRBD1 (6 bases). Germline V gene data show CDR1 as SGHAT and CDR2 as FQNNGV. Trimming took 0 bases from V and 2 from J, leaving 18 bases between them. This CDR3 region has 18 residues. The CDR3 region has the DNA TGTGCCAGCAGCTTAGAGTATCCGACAGGAGGTCCCACAGATACGCAGTATTTT. Encoded protein: CASSLEYPTGGPTDTQYF.

CDR3 amino acids: CASSFDRGNLADTQYF. The CDR3 DNA follows: TGTGCCAGCTCATTTGACAGGGGGAACTTGGCAGATACGCAGTATTTT. This sequence joins TRBV18 and TRBJ2-3, with 9 positions matching TRBD1. Germline-derived CDR1 and CDR2 are KGHSH and LQKENI. The CDR3 consists of 16 residues. V lost 5 bases to trimming and J lost 4 bases; unmatched junction nucleotides: 10.

This clone is classed as large. This chain links TRBV27 with TRBJ1-1, with D uncertain. V was clipped by 5 bases and J by 7 bases, with 20 bases between them. The CDR3 covers 15 residues. Germline V CDR1 and CDR2: MNHEY, SMNVEV (reference sequence). The CDR3 protein is CASSREGSGSLEAFF. CDR3 coding DNA: TGTGCCAGCAGTCGGGAGGGCAGTGGGAGCCTTGAAGCTTTCTTT.

The rearrangement uses TRBV7-9 and TRBJ1-5, with D unresolved. Germline assignment: CDR1 SEHNR and CDR2 FQNEAQ (reference sequence). Trimming stripped 2 bases from V and 5 bases from J, with 13 bases between. This CDR3 has 15 amino acids. This CDR3 is CASSLFKPLDQPQHF. CDR3 coding DNA: TGTGCCAGCAGCTTATTTAAGCCATTAGATCAGCCCCAGCATTTT. The whole variable domain, filled in from reference TRBV7-9 and TRBJ1-5, reads DTGVSQNPRHKITKRGQNVTFRCDPISEHNRLYWYRQTLGQGPEFLTYFQNEAQLEKSRLLSDRFSAERPKGSFSTLEIQRTEQGDSAMYLCASSLFKPLDQPQHFGDGTRLSIL.